Reported below is one T cell receptor beta chain. Source study methods: Reference gene primers were amplified, and this amplification served to estimate nucleated cell counts. Method: immunoSEQ multiplex PCR; TCRdb's copy keeps in-frame clones and lacks some. V and J calls and clone size are given by that table; D and trimming were obtained from the DNA. The sample consists of approximately 190,000 clones, roughly 84% of them appearing once. This sample was included in a study of blood T cell repertoires in COVID-19. Study as a whole: T cells, B-cell-depleted T cells, or PBMCs supplied cDNA or gDNA.

CDR1 is WNHNN, CDR2 SYGVQD, per germline (reference sequence). The CDR3 runs 13 residues. V trimming: 6 bases; J trimming: 2 bases; junction bases outside the gene matches: 1. Sample: peripheral blood. V gene TRBV10-1 combines with J gene TRBJ1-5; 7 nucleotides line up with TRBD1. The receptor was derived from a human donor in a cohort sampled during active COVID-19. The CDR3 nucleotides read TGCGCCAGCAGGGGACAGCGCAATCAGCCCCAGCATTTT. Its protein is CASRGQRNQPQHF.